This record concerns one T cell receptor (beta chain) sequence. Its antigen is as yet unknown. The sample is drawn from a study of cytomegalovirus exposure and HLA in healthy donors. On the study more broadly: For the approximately 430 genotyped donors, approximately 83% fell within the Caucasian-associated ancestry cluster.

Germline V lookup: CDR1 MDHEN, CDR2 SYDVKM. The CDR3 extends over 13 amino acids. With V trimmed by 2 bases and J by 6 bases, 1 base remained unmatched. Whole-study results and caveats: The authors enumerated over 150 TCR beta chains as linked to cytomegalovirus. CMV serostatus stood as the only immune exposure information on hand. Most of the TCR beta V segments (in an earlier analysis) were productive either about 90% or about 30% of the time.

Researchers ran the PCR with 60 Vbeta and 13 Jbeta primers. Some clones are missing from TCRdb's copy, which holds only in-frame ones; the method was immunoSEQ multiplex PCR. The profile shows over 150,000 clones, approximately 80% of them singletons. Material: PBMCs. The chain uses TRBV28 and TRBJ1-5; 7 bases fit TRBD1. The sequence came from a woman in her twenties or thirties in good health and CMV-seronegative. CDR3 protein: CASSLDRVQPQHF. The DNA for the CDR3 is TGTGCCAGCAGTTTAGACAGGGTTCAGCCCCAGCATTTT.